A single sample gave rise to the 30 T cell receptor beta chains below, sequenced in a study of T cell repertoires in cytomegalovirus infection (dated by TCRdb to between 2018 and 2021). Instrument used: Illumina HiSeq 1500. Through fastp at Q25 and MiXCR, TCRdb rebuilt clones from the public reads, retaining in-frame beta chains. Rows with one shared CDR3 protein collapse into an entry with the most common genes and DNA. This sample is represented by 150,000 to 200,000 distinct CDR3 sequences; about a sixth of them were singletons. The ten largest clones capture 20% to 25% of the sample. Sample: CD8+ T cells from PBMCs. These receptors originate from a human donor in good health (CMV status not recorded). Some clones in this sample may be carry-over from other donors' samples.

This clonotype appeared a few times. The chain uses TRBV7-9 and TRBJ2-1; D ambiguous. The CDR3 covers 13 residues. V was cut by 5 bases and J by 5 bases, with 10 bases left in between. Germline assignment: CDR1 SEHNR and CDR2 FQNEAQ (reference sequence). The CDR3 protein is CASSPPTDNEQFF. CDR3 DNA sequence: TGTGCCAGCAGCCCACCGACGGACAATGAGCAGTTCTTC.

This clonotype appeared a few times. The CDR3 reads CASRWDSMNTEAFF. The CDR3 DNA reads as TGTGCCAGCAGATGGGACAGCATGAACACTGAAGCTTTCTTT. The V call is TRBV6-1, the J call TRBJ1-1; TRBD1 matches 7 bases. The germline gives CDR1 MNHNS, CDR2 SASEGT. The CDR3 has 14 residues. The V segment lost 6 bases and the J segment 0 bases; nucleotides outside the gene matches: 4.

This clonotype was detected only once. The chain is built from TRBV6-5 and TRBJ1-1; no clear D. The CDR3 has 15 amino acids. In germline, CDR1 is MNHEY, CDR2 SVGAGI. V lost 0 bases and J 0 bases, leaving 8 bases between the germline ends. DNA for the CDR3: TGTGCCAGCAGTTACTCGAGTCAGTTGAACACTGAAGCTTTCTTT. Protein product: CASSYSSQLNTEAFF.

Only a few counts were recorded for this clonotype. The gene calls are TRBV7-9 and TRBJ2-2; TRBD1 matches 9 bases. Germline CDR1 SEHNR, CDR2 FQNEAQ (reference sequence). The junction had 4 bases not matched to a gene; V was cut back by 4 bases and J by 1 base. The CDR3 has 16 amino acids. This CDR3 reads CASSSNRGRNTGELFF. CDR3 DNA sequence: TGTGCCAGCAGCTCAAACAGGGGGCGGAACACCGGGGAGCTGTTTTTT.

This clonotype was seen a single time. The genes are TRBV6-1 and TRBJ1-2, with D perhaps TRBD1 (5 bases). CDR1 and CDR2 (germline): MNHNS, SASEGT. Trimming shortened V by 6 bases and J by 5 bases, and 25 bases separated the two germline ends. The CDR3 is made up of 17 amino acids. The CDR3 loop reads CASREPLQRDPSYGYTF. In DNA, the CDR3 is TGTGCCAGCAGAGAGCCGTTACAACGGGACCCTAGTTATGGCTACACCTTC.

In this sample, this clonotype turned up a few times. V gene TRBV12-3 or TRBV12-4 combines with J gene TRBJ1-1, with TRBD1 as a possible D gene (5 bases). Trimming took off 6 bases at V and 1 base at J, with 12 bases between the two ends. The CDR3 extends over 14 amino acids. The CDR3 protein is CASSPWGPNTEAFF. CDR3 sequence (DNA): TGTGCCAGCAGCCCTTGGGGCCCGAACACTGAAGCTTTCTTT.

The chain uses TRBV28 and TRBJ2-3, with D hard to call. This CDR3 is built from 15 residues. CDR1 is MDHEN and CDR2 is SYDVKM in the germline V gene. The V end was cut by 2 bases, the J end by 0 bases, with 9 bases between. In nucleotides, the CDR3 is TGTGCCAGCAGTTTAACTCCTTCTAGCACAGATACGCAGTATTTT. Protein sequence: CASSLTPSSTDTQYF.

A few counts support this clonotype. Here the CDR3 reads CASSSILAGGPADTQYF. The CDR3 coding sequence is TGTGCCAGCAGTTCAATACTAGCGGGGGGCCCGGCAGATACGCAGTATTTT. This rearrangement joins TRBV28 to TRBJ2-3, with TRBD2 matching 12 bases. Trimming removed 4 bases from V and 4 bases from J; junction bases left unmatched: 9. Germline CDR1 and CDR2: MDHEN and SYDVKM. The CDR3 spans 17 residues. The full variable domain, with the rest looked up from reference TRBV28 and TRBJ2-3, is DVKVTQSSRYLVKRTGEKVFLECVQDMDHENMFWYRQDPGLGLRLIYFSYDVKMKEKGDIPEGYSVSREKKERFSLILESASTNQTSMYLCASSSILAGGPADTQYFGPGTRLTVL.

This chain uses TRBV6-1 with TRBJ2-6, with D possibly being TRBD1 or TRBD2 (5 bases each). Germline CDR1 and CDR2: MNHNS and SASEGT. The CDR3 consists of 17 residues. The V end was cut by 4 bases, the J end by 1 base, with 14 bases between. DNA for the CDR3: TGTGCCAGCAGTGCCCGGGACCTCCTGTCTGGGGCCAACGTCCTGACTTTC. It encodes CASSARDLLSGANVLTF.

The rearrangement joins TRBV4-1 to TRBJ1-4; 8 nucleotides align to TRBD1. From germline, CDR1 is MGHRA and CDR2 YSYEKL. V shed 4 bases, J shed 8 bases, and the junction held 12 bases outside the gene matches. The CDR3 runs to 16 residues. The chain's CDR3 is CASSPKSGTGGEKLFF. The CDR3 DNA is TGCGCCAGCAGCCCCAAGAGCGGTACAGGGGGGGAAAAACTGTTTTTT.

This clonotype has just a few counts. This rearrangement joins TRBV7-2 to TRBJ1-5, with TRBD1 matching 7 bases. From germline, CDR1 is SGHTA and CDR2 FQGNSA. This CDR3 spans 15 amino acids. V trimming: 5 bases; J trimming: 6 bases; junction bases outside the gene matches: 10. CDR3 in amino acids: CASSLFEGAVQPQHF. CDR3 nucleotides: TGTGCCAGCAGCCTCTTCGAGGGGGCGGTTCAGCCCCAGCATTTT.

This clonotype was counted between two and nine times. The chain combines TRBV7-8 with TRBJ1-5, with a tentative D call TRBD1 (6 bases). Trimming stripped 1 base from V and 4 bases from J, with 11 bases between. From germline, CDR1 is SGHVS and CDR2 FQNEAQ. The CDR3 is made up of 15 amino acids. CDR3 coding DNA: TGTGCCAGCAGCTTAGTCGGGACATATAATCAGCCCCAGCATTTT. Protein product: CASSLVGTYNQPQHF.

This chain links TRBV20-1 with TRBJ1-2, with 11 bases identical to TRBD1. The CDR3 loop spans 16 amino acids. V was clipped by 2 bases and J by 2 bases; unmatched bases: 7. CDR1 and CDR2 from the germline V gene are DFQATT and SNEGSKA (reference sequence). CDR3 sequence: CSARTPDRGPNYGYTF. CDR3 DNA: TGCAGTGCTAGAACCCCGGACAGGGGGCCGAACTATGGCTACACCTTC.

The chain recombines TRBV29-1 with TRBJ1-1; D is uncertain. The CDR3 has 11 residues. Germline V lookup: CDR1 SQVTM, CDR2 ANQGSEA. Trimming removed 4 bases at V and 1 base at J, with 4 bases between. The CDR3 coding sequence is TGCAGCGTTGGAGAGAACACTGAAGCTTTCTTT. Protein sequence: CSVGENTEAFF. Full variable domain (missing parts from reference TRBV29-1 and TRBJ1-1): SAVISQKPSRDICQRGTSLTIQCQVDSQVTMMFWYRQQPGQSLTLIATANQGSEATYESGFVIDKFPISRPNLTFSTLTVSNMSPEDSSIYLCSVGENTEAFFGQGTRLTVV.

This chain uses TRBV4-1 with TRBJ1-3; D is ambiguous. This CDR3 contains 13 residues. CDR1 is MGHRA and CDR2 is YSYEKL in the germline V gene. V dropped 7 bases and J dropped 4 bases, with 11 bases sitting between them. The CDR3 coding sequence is TGCGCCAGCACCCCGGGTAACGGAAACACCATATATTTT. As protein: CASTPGNGNTIYF.

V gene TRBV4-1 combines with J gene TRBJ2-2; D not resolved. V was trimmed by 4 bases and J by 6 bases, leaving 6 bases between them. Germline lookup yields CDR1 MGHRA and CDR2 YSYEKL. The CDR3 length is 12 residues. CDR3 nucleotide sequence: TGCGCCAGCAGCCTTCCCCCCGGGGAGCTGTTTTTT. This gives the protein CASSLPPGELFF.

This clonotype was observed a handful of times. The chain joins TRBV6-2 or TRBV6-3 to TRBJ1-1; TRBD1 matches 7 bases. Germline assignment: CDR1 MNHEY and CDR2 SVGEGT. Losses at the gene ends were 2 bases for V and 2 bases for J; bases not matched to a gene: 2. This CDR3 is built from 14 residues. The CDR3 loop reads CASSYGTENTEAFF. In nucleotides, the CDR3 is TGTGCCAGCAGTTACGGGACAGAAAACACTGAAGCTTTCTTT.

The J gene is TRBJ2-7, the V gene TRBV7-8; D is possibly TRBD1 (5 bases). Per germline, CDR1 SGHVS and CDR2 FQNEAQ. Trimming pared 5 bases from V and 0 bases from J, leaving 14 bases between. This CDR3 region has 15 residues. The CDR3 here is CASSRPPDSSYEQYF. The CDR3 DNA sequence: TGTGCCAGCAGCCGGCCACCCGACAGCTCCTACGAGCAGTACTTC.

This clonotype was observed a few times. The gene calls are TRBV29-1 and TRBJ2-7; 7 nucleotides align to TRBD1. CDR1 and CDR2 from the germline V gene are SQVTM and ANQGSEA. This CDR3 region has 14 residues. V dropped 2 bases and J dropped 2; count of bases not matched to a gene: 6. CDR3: CSVETGTATYEQYF. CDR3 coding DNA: TGCAGCGTTGAAACCGGGACAGCGACCTACGAGCAGTACTTC.

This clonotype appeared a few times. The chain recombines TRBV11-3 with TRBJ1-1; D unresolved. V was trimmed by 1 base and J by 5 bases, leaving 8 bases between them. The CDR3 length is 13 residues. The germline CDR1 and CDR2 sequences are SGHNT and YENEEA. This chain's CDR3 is CASSLGAGTEAFF. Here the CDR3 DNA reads TGTGCCAGCAGCTTAGGAGCTGGGACTGAAGCTTTCTTT.

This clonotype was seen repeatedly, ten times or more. CDR3 region: CASSLQGSSYEQYF. The CDR3 nucleotides read TGTGCCAGCAGCTTACAGGGGAGCTCCTACGAGCAGTACTTC. This rearrangement joins TRBV6-5 to TRBJ2-7; 7 bases are a match to TRBD1. CDR1 and CDR2 (germline): MNHEY, SVGAGI. This CDR3 has 14 amino acids. J lost 0 bases, V lost 6 bases, and 5 bases had no gene match.

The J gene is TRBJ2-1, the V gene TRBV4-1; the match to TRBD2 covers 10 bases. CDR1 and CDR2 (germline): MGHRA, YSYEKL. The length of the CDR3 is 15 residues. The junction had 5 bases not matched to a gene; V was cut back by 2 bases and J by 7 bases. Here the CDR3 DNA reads TGCGCCAGCAGCCAATTTAGCGGGGGGATAAATGAGCAGTTCTTC. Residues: CASSQFSGGINEQFF.

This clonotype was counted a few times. The CDR3 here is CASSHELGQWETQYF. The CDR3 coding sequence is TGTGCCAGCAGCCACGAGCTAGGACAGTGGGAGACCCAGTACTTC. This chain links TRBV11-2 with TRBJ2-5; TRBD1 might be the D (6 bases). The germline gives CDR1 SGHAT, CDR2 FQNNGV. With 5 bases removed from V and 5 bases from J, the gap between germline ends came to 18 bases. This CDR3 is built from 15 residues. The variable domain in full, completed from reference TRBV11-2 and TRBJ2-5, reads EAGVAQSPRYKIIEKRQSVAFWCNPISGHATLYWYQQILGQGPKLLIQFQNNGVVDDSQLPKDRFSAERLKGVDSTLKIQPAKLEDSAVYLCASSHELGQWETQYFGPGTRLLVL.

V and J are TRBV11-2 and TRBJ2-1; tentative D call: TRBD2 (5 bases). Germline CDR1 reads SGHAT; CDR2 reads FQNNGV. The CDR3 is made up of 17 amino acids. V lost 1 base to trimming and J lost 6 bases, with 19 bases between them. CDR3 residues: CASSLASSRNRVNEQFF. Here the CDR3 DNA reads TGTGCCAGCAGCTTAGCGTCTAGCCGGAATCGAGTCAATGAGCAGTTCTTC. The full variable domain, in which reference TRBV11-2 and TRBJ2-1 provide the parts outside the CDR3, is EAGVAQSPRYKIIEKRQSVAFWCNPISGHATLYWYQQILGQGPKLLIQFQNNGVVDDSQLPKDRFSAERLKGVDSTLKIQPAKLEDSAVYLCASSLASSRNRVNEQFFGPGTRLTVL.

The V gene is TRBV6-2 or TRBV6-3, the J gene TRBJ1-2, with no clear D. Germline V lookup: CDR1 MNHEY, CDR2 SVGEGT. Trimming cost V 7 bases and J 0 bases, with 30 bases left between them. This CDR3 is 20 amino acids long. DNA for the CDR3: TGTGCCAGCACTCTCTCACTCACGGACGTTAACAGAAAAGCTAACTATGGCTACACCTTC. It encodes CASTLSLTDVNRKANYGYTF.

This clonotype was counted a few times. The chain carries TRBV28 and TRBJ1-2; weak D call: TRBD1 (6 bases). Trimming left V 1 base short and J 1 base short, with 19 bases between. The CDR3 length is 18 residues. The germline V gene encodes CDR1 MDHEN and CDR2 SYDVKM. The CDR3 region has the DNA TGTGCCAGCAGTTTATTAGTGGTGACAGGTTTATTTAACTATGGCTACACCTTC. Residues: CASSLLVVTGLFNYGYTF.

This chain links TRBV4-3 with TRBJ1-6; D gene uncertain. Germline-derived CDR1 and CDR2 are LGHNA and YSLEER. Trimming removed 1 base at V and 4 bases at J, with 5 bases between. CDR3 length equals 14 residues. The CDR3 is CASSQGGYNSPLHF. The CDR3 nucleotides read TGCGCCAGCAGCCAAGGGGGATATAATTCACCCCTCCACTTT.

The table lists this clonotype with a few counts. The CDR3 protein is CASSEVGTDYNSPLHF. The CDR3 DNA reads as TGTGCCAGCAGTGAAGTGGGGACGGACTATAATTCACCCCTCCACTTT. J is TRBJ1-6 and V is TRBV2; a weak D match, TRBD1 (5 bases). Trimming took 1 base from V and 3 from J, leaving 10 bases between them. From germline, CDR1 is SNHLY and CDR2 FYNNEI. The CDR3 contains 16 residues.

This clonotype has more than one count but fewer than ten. The CDR3 loop reads CASSLGWDREELMNTEAFF. The CDR3 DNA reads TGTGCCAGCAGCTTAGGGTGGGACAGGGAAGAATTAATGAACACTGAAGCTTTCTTT. This sequence joins TRBV7-2 and TRBJ1-1; 9 bases agree with TRBD1. CDR1 and CDR2 from the germline V gene are SGHTA and FQGNSA. The CDR3 loop spans 19 amino acids. J was trimmed by 0 bases and V by 1 base; bases with no gene match: 12.

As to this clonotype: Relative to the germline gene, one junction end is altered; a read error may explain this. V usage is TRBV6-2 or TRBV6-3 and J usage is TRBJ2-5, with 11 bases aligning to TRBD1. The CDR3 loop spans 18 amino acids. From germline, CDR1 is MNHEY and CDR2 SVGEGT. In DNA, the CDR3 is TGTACCAGCAGTTACTCTAGGACAGGGGGCGAATTCCAAGAGACCCAGTACTTC. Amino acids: CTSSYSRTGGEFQETQYF.